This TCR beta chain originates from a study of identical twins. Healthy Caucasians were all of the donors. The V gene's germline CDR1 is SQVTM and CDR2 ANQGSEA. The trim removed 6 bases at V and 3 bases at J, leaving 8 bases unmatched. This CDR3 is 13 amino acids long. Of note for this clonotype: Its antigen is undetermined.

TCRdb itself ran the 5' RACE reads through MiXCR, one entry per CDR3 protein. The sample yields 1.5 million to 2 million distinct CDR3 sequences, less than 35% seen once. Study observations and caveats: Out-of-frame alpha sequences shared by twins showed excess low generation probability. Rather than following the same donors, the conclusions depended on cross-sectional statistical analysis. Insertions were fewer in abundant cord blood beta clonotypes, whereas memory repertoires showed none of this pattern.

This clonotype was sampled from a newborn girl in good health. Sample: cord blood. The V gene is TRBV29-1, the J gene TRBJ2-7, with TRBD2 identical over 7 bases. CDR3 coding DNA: TGCAGCGTCGCCTCGCGGGGGTACTACGAGCAGTACTTC. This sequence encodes CSVASRGYYEQYF.